Listed here are 25 T cell receptor beta chains from one sample, sequenced in a study of monozygotic twins with inflammatory bowel disease. TCRdb reprocessed the 5' RACE reads, with one entry per CDR3 protein and no DNA. Its clone listing holds about 380,000 distinct CDR3 sequences. Material: blood. The receptors shown here come from a human donor with ulcerative colitis or Crohn's disease, or a healthy co-twin of an affected twin (not recorded which).

The CDR3 spells CASEPGDLFNQPQHF. V and J are TRBV19 and TRBJ1-5; TCRdb picks TRBD1, but there is no DNA to check that call. This CDR3 is 15 amino acids long. Germline values: CDR1 LNHDA, CDR2 SQIVND (reference sequence). The entire variable domain, with the rest obtained from reference TRBV19 and TRBJ1-5, is as follows: DGGITQSPKYLFRKEGQNVTLSCEQNLNHDAMYWYRQDPGQGLRLIYYSQIVNDFQKGDIAEGYSVSREKKESFPLTVTSAQKNPTAFYLCASEPGDLFNQPQHFGDGTRLSIL.

The chain couples TRBV6-2 or TRBV6-3 to TRBJ2-2. The germline CDR1 and CDR2 sequences are MNHEY and SVGEGT. This CDR3 comprises 11 residues. CDR3 protein: CAISDTGELFF.

The rearrangement links TRBV12-3 or TRBV12-4 to TRBJ2-7; TCRdb picks TRBD1, but there is no DNA to check that call. This CDR3 is built from 16 residues. This CDR3 reads CASSFQSTGLSYEQYF.

The chain couples TRBV28 to TRBJ1-2. This CDR3 spans 11 amino acids. Germline values: CDR1 MDHEN, CDR2 SYDVKM. CDR3 sequence: CASSFSTGYTF.

This chain connects TRBV6-5 to TRBJ2-3; TCRdb's D call, TRBD2, is unchecked because there is no DNA. This CDR3 is built from 16 residues. Germline lookup yields CDR1 MNHEY and CDR2 SVGAGI. The CDR3 loop reads CASVYKLSGGSDTQYF.

This sequence joins TRBV18 and TRBJ2-7; TCRdb reports TRBD1, a call that lacks DNA to check it against. Germline CDR1 and CDR2: KGHSH and LQKENI. This CDR3 has 15 residues. The CDR3 reads CASSPYPTGNYEQYF.

The chain combines TRBV2 with TRBJ1-5; TCRdb's D gene call, TRBD1, goes unchecked for lack of DNA. The CDR3 runs to 12 residues. CDR1 is SNHLY, CDR2 FYNNEI, per germline. CDR3 amino acids: CAIGTGNQPQHF.

The V gene is TRBV12-5, the J gene TRBJ2-1. This CDR3 is 14 amino acids long. Per the germline V gene, CDR1 is LGHNT and CDR2 is FRNRAP. CDR3 amino acids: CASGTESSYNEQFF.

The gene calls are TRBV5-1 and TRBJ2-2; the TCRdb call, TRBD2, lacks DNA for checking. This CDR3 has 14 amino acids. Germline-derived CDR1 and CDR2 are SGHRS and YFSETQ. The CDR3 reads CASTKLVNTGELFF. The complete variable domain, with remaining parts taken from reference TRBV5-1 and TRBJ2-2, reads KAGVTQTPRYLIKTRGQQVTLSCSPISGHRSVSWYQQTPGQGLQFLFEYFSETQRNKGNFPGRFSGRQFSNSRSEMNVSTLELGDSALYLCASTKLVNTGELFFGEGSRLTVL.

This CDR3 reads CASSRLAGTYEQYF. V and J are TRBV19 and TRBJ2-7; there is no DNA to check the TCRdb D call of TRBD2. Germline loops: CDR1 LNHDA, CDR2 SQIVND (reference sequence). CDR3 length equals 14 residues.

The genes are TRBV20-1 and TRBJ1-5; as DNA is missing, the TRBD1 call by TCRdb cannot be tested. The CDR3 is 16 amino acids. Germline V CDR1 and CDR2: DFQATT, SNEGSKA (reference sequence). The CDR3 loop is CSATTGVGYSNQPQHF.

The V call is TRBV6-2 or TRBV6-3, the J call TRBJ2-2; TCRdb proposes TRBD1, but this gene call is untestable without DNA. Germline CDR1 reads MNHEY; CDR2 reads SVGEGT. This CDR3 is 16 amino acids long. The CDR3 is CASSYSRDRNTGELFF.

This chain links TRBV24-1 with TRBJ2-2; absent DNA, TCRdb's TRBD2 call cannot be checked. Germline CDR1 is KGHDR and CDR2 is SFDVKD. The CDR3 is 17 residues long. The CDR3 sequence: CATSDFEGLPNTGELFF.

The genes are TRBV30 and TRBJ1-4. Germline lookup yields CDR1 GTSNPN and CDR2 SVGIG (reference sequence). The CDR3 is made up of 16 amino acids. This CDR3 is CAGTRGVGTTNEKLFF.

This chain connects TRBV18 to TRBJ2-7; absent DNA, TCRdb's TRBD1 call cannot be checked. The CDR3 loop spans 14 amino acids. Germline V CDR1 and CDR2: KGHSH, LQKENI. CDR3 in amino acids: CASLNTGLGEEQYF. Complete variable domain (other parts from reference TRBV18 and TRBJ2-7): NAGVMQNPRHLVRRRGQEARLRCSPMKGHSHVYWYRQLPEEGLKFMVYLQKENIIDESGMPKERFSAEFPKEGPSILRIQQVVRGDSAAYFCASLNTGLGEEQYFGPGTRLTVT.

The chain joins TRBV20-1 to TRBJ2-7. The germline gives CDR1 DFQATT, CDR2 SNEGSKA (reference sequence). This CDR3 has 15 amino acids. The CDR3 sequence is CSARDLLGPHYEQYF.

The chain is built from TRBV27 and TRBJ2-7; TCRdb's assignment of TRBD1 cannot be checked, as there is no DNA. Germline CDR1 and CDR2: MNHEY and SMNVEV (reference sequence). This CDR3 has 16 residues. CDR3 in amino acids: CASSSPRGTVSYEQYF.

The rearrangement links TRBV27 to TRBJ2-6; TCRdb's D gene call, TRBD1, goes unchecked for lack of DNA. CDR3 length: 14 amino acids. The germline V gene has CDR1 MNHEY and CDR2 SMNVEV (reference sequence). CDR3 sequence reads: CASSSPGGANVLTF. The variable domain in full, with the rest retrieved from reference TRBV27 and TRBJ2-6, is EAQVTQNPRYLITVTGKKLTVTCSQNMNHEYMSWYRQDPGLGLRQIYYSMNVEVTDKGDVPEGYKVSRKEKRNFPLILESPSPNQTSLYFCASSSPGGANVLTFGAGSRLTVL.

The CDR3 protein is CSAPSRQGDTGELFF. The chain carries TRBV20-1 and TRBJ2-2; no DNA is available, so the TRBD1 call from TCRdb remains unchecked. The germline V gene encodes CDR1 DFQATT and CDR2 SNEGSKA (reference sequence). The CDR3 totals 15 residues.

Here the CDR3 reads CASTLRGRGKSNEQFF. The V and J genes are TRBV12-3 or TRBV12-4 and TRBJ2-1; TCRdb reports TRBD1, a call that lacks DNA to check it against. The CDR3 spans 16 residues.

The chain employs TRBV3-1 and TRBJ1-1. There are 17 residues in the CDR3. Germline V lookup: CDR1 LGHDT, CDR2 YNNKEL (reference sequence). CDR3 in amino acids: CASSQEAGGYFALEAFF.

The V gene is TRBV12-3 or TRBV12-4, the J gene TRBJ2-3; the TCRdb D gene call, TRBD1, has no DNA to confirm it. CDR3 length: 18 amino acids. CDR3 in amino acids: CASSPGQVRVLSTDTQYF.

The rearrangement uses TRBV6-6 and TRBJ1-2. The germline V gene encodes CDR1 MNHNY and CDR2 SVGAGI (reference sequence). There are 11 residues in the CDR3. This CDR3 is CASTPAYGYTF.

The V call is TRBV6-2 or TRBV6-3, the J call TRBJ2-7; the TCRdb D gene call, TRBD1, has no DNA to confirm it. This CDR3 comprises 14 residues. The germline CDR1 and CDR2 sequences are MNHEY and SVGEGT. The CDR3 region is CASSYFRGDDEQYF.

The chain links TRBV12-3 or TRBV12-4 to TRBJ1-6; TCRdb names TRBD1, which stays unverified in the absence of DNA. The CDR3 sequence is 17 residues long. CDR3 amino acids: CASSLMGTGRYNSPLHF.